Below are 14 T cell receptor beta chains sequenced from a single sample in a study of T cell clonotyping in hematopoietic cell transplantation. The repertoire was sequenced with immunoSEQ multiplex PCR; TCRdb's copy has only in-frame clones and lacks some. The profile shows about 10,000 clones, around 86% of them singletons. Described time point: recipient sample about 28 days before transplant, after cytoreduction. The sequencing used peripheral blood mononuclear cells, collected before stem cell transplant. The receptors originated from a woman between 50 and 59 years old with chronic myeloid leukemia. Some clones in this sample may be carry-over from other donors' samples.

The chain recombines TRBV10-3 with TRBJ2-7, with D possibly called TRBD1 or TRBD2 (5 bases each). Germline V gives CDR1 ENHRY, CDR2 SYGVKD. V lost 5 bases, J lost 7 bases, and 18 bases lay in between. The CDR3 sequence is 14 residues long. The CDR3 nucleotides are TGTGCCATCAGTTTTACCGGGACGACGAGGGAGCAGTACTTC. It is translated as CAISFTGTTREQYF.

CDR3 in amino acids: CASSGTSGRGGEQFF. In DNA form, the CDR3 reads TGCGCCAGCAGTGGGACTAGCGGGAGGGGCGGTGAGCAGTTCTTC. The chain employs TRBV5-1 and TRBJ2-1, with 16 bases aligning to TRBD2. Germline V gene sequence: CDR1 SGHRS, CDR2 YFSETQ. J gave up 9 bases and V 5 bases, and 5 bases lay outside the gene matches. The CDR3 is made up of 15 amino acids.

This clone was seen once. The gene calls are TRBV15 and TRBJ1-4; TRBD1 agrees at 7 bases. Germline V gives CDR1 LNHNV, CDR2 YYDKDF (reference sequence). The CDR3 length is 16 residues. Trimming at V came to 7 bases and at J to 1 base, leaving 9 bases not matched to a gene. The CDR3 reads CATKPSRQGTNEKLFF. CDR3 nucleotide sequence: TGTGCCACCAAACCCTCCCGACAGGGAACTAATGAAAAACTGTTTTTT.

V usage is TRBV10-3 and J usage is TRBJ1-2, with D unclear. V was pared by 3 bases and J by 0 bases, with 8 bases between. The CDR3 sequence is 14 residues long. The germline CDR1 and CDR2 sequences are ENHRY and SYGVKD. Here the CDR3 DNA reads TGTGCCATCAGTGACTCCAGTACTAACTATGGCTACACCTTC. Protein sequence: CAISDSSTNYGYTF.

This chain uses TRBV6-1 with TRBJ1-2; 9 positions agree with TRBD1. The CDR3 has 12 amino acids. With 5 bases clipped from V and 6 bases from J, the junction kept 1 base outside the gene matches. Germline assignment: CDR1 MNHNS and CDR2 SASEGT. CDR3 sequence reads: CASSRTGDGYTF. The CDR3 coding sequence is TGTGCCAGCAGTCGGACAGGGGATGGCTACACCTTC.

The chain carries TRBV5-1 and TRBJ1-2; 7 nucleotides align to TRBD1. Looked up from germline, CDR1 is SGHRS and CDR2 is YFSETQ. The CDR3 extends over 14 amino acids. The trim removed 2 bases at V and 5 bases at J, leaving 6 bases unmatched. The CDR3 loop reads CASSFEGGRYGYTF. CDR3 nucleotides: TGCGCCAGCAGCTTTGAAGGGGGCAGGTATGGCTACACCTTC. The entire variable domain, with the rest obtained from reference TRBV5-1 and TRBJ1-2, is as follows: KAGVTQTPRYLIKTRGQQVTLSCSPISGHRSVSWYQQTPGQGLQFLFEYFSETQRNKGNFPGRFSGRQFSNSRSEMNVSTLELGDSALYLCASSFEGGRYGYTFGSGTRLTVV.

This clone was seen a handful of times. The chain couples TRBV5-4 to TRBJ2-1; D possibly corresponds to TRBD2 (6 bases). V shed 4 bases and J shed 9 bases, with 14 bases lying between them. Germline CDR1 and CDR2: SGHNT and YYREEE (reference sequence). CDR3 length: 13 residues. The CDR3 reads CASSPDYVGEQFF. CDR3 DNA sequence: TGTGCCAGCAGCCCGGACTACGTCGGTGAGCAGTTCTTC.

The rearrangement joins TRBV4-2 to TRBJ1-5, with no clear D. The V end was cut by 0 bases, the J end by 0 bases, with 12 bases between. CDR3 length: 17 amino acids. The germline V gene encodes CDR1 LGHNA and CDR2 YNFKEQ. Here the CDR3 DNA reads TGTGCCAGCAGCCAAGAGGGCTCCGGATATAGCAATCAGCCCCAGCATTTT. This translates into CASSQEGSGYSNQPQHF.

V and J are TRBV9 and TRBJ2-7, with no clear D. This CDR3 spans 12 amino acids. V was cut by 4 bases and J by 2 bases, with 7 bases left in between. Germline CDR1 reads SGDLS; CDR2 reads YYNGEE. The CDR3, as DNA: TGTGCCAGCAGCCTACGGACCTACGAGCAGTACTTC. The encoded protein is CASSLRTYEQYF. Complete variable domain (other parts from reference TRBV9 and TRBJ2-7): DSGVTQTPKHLITATGQRVTLRCSPRSGDLSVYWYQQSLDQGLQFLIQYYNGEERAKGNILERFSAQQFPDLHSELNLSSLELGDSALYFCASSLRTYEQYFGPGTRLTVT.

The rearrangement links TRBV6-6 to TRBJ2-3, with 8 bases lining up with TRBD2. The CDR3 covers 16 residues. V shed 0 bases, J shed 1 base, and the junction held 3 bases outside the gene matches. Looked up from germline, CDR1 is MNHNY and CDR2 is SVGAGI (reference sequence). This chain's CDR3 is CASSYSKAGGTDTQYF. CDR3 bases: TGTGCCAGCAGTTACTCTAAAGCGGGAGGCACAGATACGCAGTATTTT.

This clone is a singleton in its sample. This chain links TRBV28 with TRBJ2-7; TRBD2 matches at 15 bases. Germline V gene sequence: CDR1 MDHEN, CDR2 SYDVKM. The CDR3 is 16 amino acids. Trimming cost V 4 bases and J 4 bases; bases outside gene matches: 5. The DNA of the CDR3 is TGTGCCAGCAGTTCCCCCGGGACTAGCGGGAGGTACGAGCAGTACTTC. This sequence encodes CASSSPGTSGRYEQYF.

The CDR3 loop is CASSSGPEAFF. The CDR3 nucleotides read TGTGCCAGCAGTTCTGGACCTGAAGCTTTCTTT. This rearrangement joins TRBV27 to TRBJ1-1; D is unresolved. V was clipped by 4 bases and J by 6 bases, with 6 bases between them. Germline loops: CDR1 MNHEY, CDR2 SMNVEV (reference sequence). The CDR3 covers 11 residues.

CDR3 DNA sequence: TGTGCCAGCAGCTTTCCGACTAGCGGGGTAGATACGCAGTATTTT. Translation gives CASSFPTSGVDTQYF. The V and J genes are TRBV7-9 and TRBJ2-3; 11 nucleotides line up with TRBD2. The CDR3 sequence is 15 residues long. The V gene's germline CDR1 is SEHNR and CDR2 FQNEAQ (reference sequence). With V trimmed by 3 bases and J by 5 bases, 4 bases remained unmatched.

This chain connects TRBV7-2 to TRBJ2-2; 11 nucleotides line up with TRBD2. This CDR3 spans 16 amino acids. Germline loops: CDR1 SGHTA, CDR2 FQGNSA. Trimming at V came to 2 bases and at J to 7 bases, leaving 6 bases not matched to a gene. The CDR3, as DNA: TGTGCCAGCAGCTTAACTAGCGGGAGCAGGTTCGGGGAGCTGTTTTTT. Residues: CASSLTSGSRFGELFF.